What follows are 27 T cell receptor beta chains derived from one specimen sequenced in a study of T cell responses to AZD1222 COVID-19 vaccine. Produced via immunoSEQ multiplex PCR; TCRdb's table is partial and in-frame only. The sample carries over 120,000 clones, about 92% recorded once. This material consisted of peripheral blood, taken on day 0 of AZD1222 vaccination. The receptors originated from an adult in good health.

The V call is TRBV7-2, the J call TRBJ2-6, with D possibly matching TRBD1 (6 bases). V was shortened by 5 bases and J by 2 bases, with 13 bases between the two germline ends. This CDR3 contains 16 residues. CDR1 is SGHTA, CDR2 FQGNSA, per germline. The CDR3 reads CASSPLSGAGANVLTF. Written as DNA, the CDR3 is TGTGCCAGCAGCCCCCTTTCAGGGGCTGGGGCCAACGTCCTGACTTTC.

V gene TRBV5-1 combines with J gene TRBJ1-6; a weak D match, TRBD1 (6 bases). Germline-derived CDR1 and CDR2 are SGHRS and YFSETQ. This CDR3 region has 16 residues. V was clipped by 5 bases and J by 7 bases, with 19 bases between them. Written as DNA, the CDR3 is TGCGCCAGCAGGGATACAGGGCACACCGACAATTCACCCCTCCACTTT. It translates to CASRDTGHTDNSPLHF.

The chain links TRBV20-1 to TRBJ1-5; TRBD1 is a possible D gene (5 bases). Germline assignment: CDR1 DFQATT and CDR2 SNEGSKA (reference sequence). This CDR3 has 13 amino acids. V was pared by 4 bases and J by 1 base, with 8 bases between. CDR3 sequence (DNA): TGCAGTGCTATTGAGGGGAGCAATCAGCCCCAGCATTTT. Translated, it gives CSAIEGSNQPQHF.

The chain links TRBV24-1 to TRBJ1-4; D gene unclear. Per the germline V gene, CDR1 is KGHDR and CDR2 is SFDVKD. V dropped 10 bases and J dropped 0 bases, with 11 bases sitting between them. The CDR3 spans 14 residues. The CDR3 sequence: CATASGATNEKLFF. The CDR3 DNA sequence: TGTGCCACGGCTAGTGGAGCAACTAATGAAAAACTGTTTTTT.

The rearrangement uses TRBV7-8 and TRBJ1-5; unclear D gene. Germline V CDR1 and CDR2: SGHVS, FQNEAQ. V was pared by 0 bases and J by 4 bases, with 7 bases between. The CDR3 runs to 14 residues. Here the CDR3 DNA reads TGTGCCAGCAGCTTAGCTGGCAAGAATCAGCCCCAGCATTTT. Encoded protein: CASSLAGKNQPQHF.

This chain links TRBV6-5 with TRBJ2-5; D unresolved. Trimming pared 0 bases from V and 2 bases from J, leaving 7 bases between. In germline, CDR1 is MNHEY, CDR2 SVGAGI. The CDR3 extends over 14 amino acids. The CDR3, as DNA: TGTGCCAGCAGTTACTCTGACATTCAAGAGACCCAGTACTTC. Translated: CASSYSDIQETQYF.

This clone was seen only a few times. The J gene is TRBJ1-6, the V gene TRBV11-1, with no clear D. V was pared by 1 base and J by 9 bases, with 13 bases between. Germline-derived CDR1 and CDR2 are SGHAT and FQDESV (reference sequence). This CDR3 region has 15 residues. The CDR3 reads CASSLELGSGSPLHF. CDR3 sequence (DNA): TGTGCCAGCAGCTTAGAGCTGGGCTCTGGTTCACCCCTCCACTTT. Combining the CDR3 with reference TRBV11-1 and TRBJ1-6 gives the whole variable domain EAEVAQSPRYKITEKSQAVAFWCDPISGHATLYWYRQILGQGPELLVQFQDESVVDDSQLPKDRFSAERLKGVDSTLKIQPAELGDSAMYLCASSLELGSGSPLHFGNGTRLTVT.

This clone has more than one count but fewer than ten. V gene TRBV5-4 combines with J gene TRBJ1-2; D is uncertain. The V end lost 0 bases, the J end lost 8 bases, and 17 bases lay between the germline ends. Germline CDR1 reads SGHNT; CDR2 reads YYREEE (reference sequence). The CDR3 is 15 residues long. CDR3 protein: CASSLGTGPQYGYTF. The CDR3 DNA sequence: TGTGCCAGCAGCTTGGGGACCGGGCCCCAATACGGCTACACCTTC.

The rearrangement joins TRBV30 to TRBJ1-2; D is unclear. V was clipped by 4 bases and J by 7 bases, with 10 bases between them. The CDR3 runs to 11 residues. Germline values: CDR1 GTSNPN, CDR2 SVGIG (reference sequence). CDR3 loop: CAWTSGVGYTF. Written as DNA, the CDR3 is TGTGCCTGGACATCCGGGGTTGGCTACACCTTC.

This chain links TRBV11-3 with TRBJ1-1; TRBD1 might be the D (5 bases). Germline-derived CDR1 and CDR2 are SGHNT and YENEEA. The CDR3 runs 12 residues. Trimming pared 3 bases from V and 10 bases from J, leaving 12 bases between. CDR3 protein: CASSFGGGRAFF. The CDR3 DNA reads TGTGCCAGCAGCTTTGGGGGAGGGAGAGCTTTCTTT. Together with reference TRBV11-3 and TRBJ1-1, the CDR3 gives the full variable domain: EAGVVQSPRYKIIEKKQPVAFWCNPISGHNTLYWYLQNLGQGPELLIRYENEEAVDDSQLPKDRFSAERLKGVDSTLKIQPAELGDSAVYLCASSFGGGRAFFGQGTRLTVV.

Comment on this clone: At the DNA level, this CDR3 is encoded by other sequences in the same sample as well. V gene TRBV5-1 combines with J gene TRBJ1-2; 12 bases are shared with TRBD1. The CDR3 has 15 residues. CDR1 is SGHRS and CDR2 is YFSETQ in the germline V gene. V shed 4 bases, J shed 2 bases, and the junction held 3 bases outside the gene matches. CDR3 residues: CASSLGQGANYGYTF. CDR3 nucleotides: TGCGCCAGCAGCCTGGGACAGGGGGCAAACTATGGCTACACCTTC.

The V call is TRBV19, the J call TRBJ2-2; tentative D call: TRBD2 (7 bases). Between the trimmed V and J ends, which lost 8 bases and 8 bases, there was a span of 15 bases. Germline CDR1 and CDR2: LNHDA and SQIVND (reference sequence). This CDR3 contains 13 residues. The CDR3 bases are TGTGCCAGTCGGGGGGCTAGCGAGGGGGAGCTGTTTTTT. Translated: CASRGASEGELFF.

The chain uses TRBV19 and TRBJ1-3; D is undetermined. Germline V gene lookup returns CDR1 LNHDA and CDR2 SQIVND (reference sequence). V gave up 8 bases and J gave up 0 bases, with 14 bases separating them. The CDR3 has 15 residues. CDR3 in amino acids: CASSDGSSSGNTIYF. The CDR3 DNA reads TGTGCCAGTTCGGACGGGTCAAGCTCTGGAAACACCATATATTTT. The full variable domain, rest sourced from reference TRBV19 and TRBJ1-3, is DGGITQSPKYLFRKEGQNVTLSCEQNLNHDAMYWYRQDPGQGLRLIYYSQIVNDFQKGDIAEGYSVSREKKESFPLTVTSAQKNPTAFYLCASSDGSSSGNTIYFGEGSWLTVV.

The CDR3 loop is CASSPLDRELRKLFF. The CDR3 nucleotides are TGTGCCAGTAGCCCACTCGACAGGGAGCTTCGAAAACTGTTTTTT. The chain joins TRBV19 to TRBJ1-4; 7 bases align to TRBD1. This CDR3 is 15 amino acids long. V was clipped by 6 bases and J by 10 bases; unmatched bases: 14. Germline V lookup: CDR1 LNHDA, CDR2 SQIVND (reference sequence).

This chain links TRBV18 with TRBJ1-1, with D maybe TRBD1 (5 bases). Deletions cut 3 bases from V and 0 bases from J, with 11 bases between. This CDR3 comprises 15 residues. Germline V gives CDR1 KGHSH, CDR2 LQKENI. The CDR3 bases are TGTGCCAGCTCACCCAGGGTCCTTATGAACACTGAAGCTTTCTTT. It is translated as CASSPRVLMNTEAFF.

The chain employs TRBV9 and TRBJ1-2; TRBD1 matches 7 bases. This CDR3 contains 14 residues. J was trimmed by 7 bases and V by 3 bases; bases with no gene match: 9. Per the germline V gene, CDR1 is SGDLS and CDR2 is YYNGEE. The CDR3 loop reads CASSAETGLGGYTF. CDR3 nucleotides: TGTGCCAGCAGCGCCGAGACAGGGCTAGGTGGCTACACCTTC.

The J gene is TRBJ2-1, the V gene TRBV7-3; tentative D call: TRBD1 (6 bases). V gave up 5 bases and J gave up 5 bases, with 10 bases separating them. Germline V gives CDR1 SGHTA, CDR2 FQGTGA. This CDR3 has 13 residues. The DNA for the CDR3 is TGTGCCAGCAGCCACAACAGGGACAATGAGCAGTTCTTC. It yields the protein CASSHNRDNEQFF.

V usage is TRBV20-1 and J usage is TRBJ1-3, with unresolved D. This CDR3 comprises 11 residues. The V end lost 3 bases, the J end lost 3 bases, and 3 bases lay between the germline ends. CDR1 is DFQATT, CDR2 SNEGSKA, per germline (reference sequence). The CDR3 reads CSARIGNTIYF. CDR3 in DNA: TGCAGTGCTAGGATTGGAAACACCATATATTTT.

The chain uses TRBV3-1 (or the pseudogene TRBV3-2) and TRBJ1-2, with D possibly being TRBD1 (6 bases). CDR1 and CDR2 from the germline V gene are LGHDT and YNNKEL (reference sequence). The ends were cut back, 0 bases at V and 4 bases at J, with 15 bases in the middle. The CDR3 totals 16 residues. CDR3 DNA sequence: TGTGCCAGCAGCCAAGATGGCGGGGGGACAATCTATGGCTACACCTTC. It specifies CASSQDGGGTIYGYTF.

The chain has TRBV6-6 and TRBJ2-5, with 14 positions matching TRBD2. Per germline, CDR1 MNHNY and CDR2 SVGAGI (reference sequence). CDR3 length: 13 amino acids. V dropped 8 bases and J dropped 9; count of bases not matched to a gene: 5. For the CDR3, the DNA is TGTGCCAGCCCGACTAGCGGGGGGGCGGCCCAGTACTTC. It translates to CASPTSGGAAQYF.

The chain combines TRBV5-5 with TRBJ1-1; unclear D gene. Trimming cost V 4 bases and J 7 bases, with 11 bases left between them. Germline CDR1 SGHKS, CDR2 YYEKEE (reference sequence). The CDR3 length is 12 residues. The CDR3: CASSVGVGEAFF. The CDR3 region has the DNA TGTGCCAGCAGCGTGGGCGTGGGTGAAGCTTTCTTT.

The chain recombines TRBV24-1 with TRBJ1-3; D remains unclear. Per the germline V gene, CDR1 is KGHDR and CDR2 is SFDVKD. The CDR3 is made up of 14 amino acids. V was cut by 4 bases and J by 6 bases, with 12 bases left in between. CDR3 bases: TGTGCCACCAGTGACCGGACGGAACCAAACACCATATATTTT. Amino acid sequence: CATSDRTEPNTIYF.

This clone showed up just a few times. The chain links TRBV7-2 to TRBJ1-2; D may be TRBD1 (6 bases). The CDR3 spans 14 residues. The germline V and J ends were trimmed by 4 bases and 12 bases, with 21 bases remaining between them. Per germline, CDR1 SGHTA and CDR2 FQGNSA. The CDR3 spells CASSSYRTVGSDTF. Written as DNA, the CDR3 is TGTGCCAGCAGCTCGTACCGGACAGTCGGTTCAGACACCTTC.

This clone was seen only a few times. The chain is built from TRBV28 and TRBJ2-7, with D perhaps TRBD1 or TRBD2 (5 bases each). Trimming stripped 10 bases from V and 1 base from J, with 20 bases between. Germline V gene sequence: CDR1 MDHEN, CDR2 SYDVKM. This CDR3 has 15 amino acids. In DNA form, the CDR3 reads TGTGCCACTAAAAGGAGGACACCCAAATCCTACGAGCAGTACTTC. This codes for CATKRRTPKSYEQYF.

This clone was seen a single time. CDR3 in DNA: TGTGCCAGCAGTGGGGTGTCTTATGAAAAACTGTTTTTT. This encodes CASSGVSYEKLFF. The V gene is TRBV2, the J gene TRBJ1-4; D gene unclear. With 4 bases removed from V and 6 bases from J, the gap between germline ends came to 9 bases. CDR1 is SNHLY and CDR2 is FYNNEI in the germline V gene. The length of the CDR3 is 13 residues.

The CDR3 DNA is TGTGCCTGGAGCGTCCCGTTGACCTTCTCCTACGAGCAGTACTTC. This sequence encodes CAWSVPLTFSYEQYF. The chain couples TRBV30 to TRBJ2-7; D uncertain. The germline V gene has CDR1 GTSNPN and CDR2 SVGIG (reference sequence). The CDR3 has 15 residues. V was trimmed by 3 bases and J by 0 bases, leaving 15 bases between them. The variable domain in full, completed from reference TRBV30 and TRBJ2-7, reads SQTIHQWPATLVQPVGSPLSLECTVEGTSNPNLYWYRQAAGRGLQLLFYSVGIGQISSEVPQNLSASRPQDRQFILSSKKLLLSDSGFYLCAWSVPLTFSYEQYFGPGTRLTVT.

The V and J genes are TRBV3-1 (or the pseudogene TRBV3-2) and TRBJ1-1; no clear D gene. The CDR3 has 13 residues. The V end was cut by 0 bases, the J end by 4 bases, with 6 bases between. Germline V gives CDR1 LGHDT, CDR2 YNNKEL (reference sequence). CDR3 sequence reads: CASSQDGGTEAFF. CDR3 bases: TGTGCCAGCAGCCAAGATGGAGGCACTGAAGCTTTCTTT.